This T cell receptor beta chain was captured in a study of blood T cell repertoires in COVID-19. The wider study: Specimens from acute and convalescent COVID-19 originated in the United States, Italy and Spain.

Original data processing: Amplifying reference gene primers gave estimates of nucleated cell counts. The data were produced by immunoSEQ multiplex PCR, yet TCRdb's version contains in-frame clones alone and is incomplete. That table is the source of V, J and clone size, and D and trimming were worked out from the DNA. The sample includes about 98,000 clones, more than 80% of them seen just once. The V segment lost 4 bases and the J segment 8 bases; nucleotides outside the gene matches: 11. There are 15 residues in the CDR3. Germline CDR1 reads SGHNT; CDR2 reads YYREEE (reference sequence). The chain combines TRBV5-4 with TRBJ2-5; 10 bases fit TRBD2. This TCR was sampled from a human donor in a cohort sampled during active COVID-19. The sample taken for sequencing was peripheral blood. CDR3 coding DNA: TGTGCCAGCAGCCCGGTGGCTAGCGGGGGACCTACCCAGTACTTC. Translating gives CASSPVASGGPTQYF. The full variable domain, rest sourced from reference TRBV5-4 and TRBJ2-5, is ETGVTQSPTHLIKTRGQQVTLRCSSQSGHNTVSWYQQALGQGPQFIFQYYREEENGRGNFPPRFSGLQFPNYSSELNVNALELDDSALYLCASSPVASGGPTQYFGPGTRLLVL.